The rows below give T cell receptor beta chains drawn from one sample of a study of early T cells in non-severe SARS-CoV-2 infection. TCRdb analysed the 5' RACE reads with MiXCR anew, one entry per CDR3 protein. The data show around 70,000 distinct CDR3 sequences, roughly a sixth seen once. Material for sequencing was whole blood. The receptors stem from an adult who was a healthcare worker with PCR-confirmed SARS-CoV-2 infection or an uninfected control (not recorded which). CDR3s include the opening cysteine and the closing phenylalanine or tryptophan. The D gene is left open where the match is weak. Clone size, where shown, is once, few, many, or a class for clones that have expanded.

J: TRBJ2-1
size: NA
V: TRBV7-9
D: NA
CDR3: CALRPTEESYNEQFF
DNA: TGTGCCCTTAGGCCGACAGAAGAATCCTACAATGAGCAGTTCTTC

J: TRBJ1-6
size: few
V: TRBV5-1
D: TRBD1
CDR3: CASSWDRPASPLHF
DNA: TGCGCCAGCAGCTGGGACAGGCCGGCTTCACCCCTCCACTTT

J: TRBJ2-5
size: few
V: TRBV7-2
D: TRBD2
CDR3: CASSLKGYHLAGEETQYF
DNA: TGTGCCAGCAGCTTAAAGGGTTACCATTTAGCGGGAGAGGAGACCCAGTACTTC

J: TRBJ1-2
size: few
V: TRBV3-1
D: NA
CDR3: CASRLRDREYYGYTF
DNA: TGTGCCAGCAGGCTCCGGGACCGAGAGTACTATGGCTACACCTTC

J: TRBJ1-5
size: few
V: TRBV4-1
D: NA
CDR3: CASSQDSGGSNQPQHF
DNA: TGCGCCAGCAGCCAAGATTCCGGAGGCAGCAATCAGCCCCAGCATTTT

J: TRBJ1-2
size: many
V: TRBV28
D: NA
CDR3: CAIPGGGNYGYTF
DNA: TGTGCCATCCCCGGGGGGGGGAACTATGGCTACACCTTC

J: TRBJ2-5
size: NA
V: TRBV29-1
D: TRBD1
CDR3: CSVVWDRGSETQYF
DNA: TGCAGCGTTGTTTGGGACAGGGGGTCGGAGACCCAGTACTTC

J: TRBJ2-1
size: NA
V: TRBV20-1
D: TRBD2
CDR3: CSARTLALPYNEQFF
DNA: TGCAGTGCTAGAACACTAGCGCTTCCCTACAATGAGCAGTTCTTC

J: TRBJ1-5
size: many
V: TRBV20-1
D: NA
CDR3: CSAVQGPGQPQHF
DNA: TGCAGTGCTGTACAGGGTCCTGGGCAGCCCCAGCATTTT

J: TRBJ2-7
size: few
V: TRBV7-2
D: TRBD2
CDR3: CASSLAASGSGEQYF
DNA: TGTGCCAGCAGCTTAGCGGCTAGCGGGAGTGGCGAGCAGTACTTC

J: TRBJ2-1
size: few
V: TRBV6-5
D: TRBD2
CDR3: CASSYPGGLNEQFF
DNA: TGTGCCAGCAGTTACCCGGGGGGGCTCAATGAGCAGTTCTTC

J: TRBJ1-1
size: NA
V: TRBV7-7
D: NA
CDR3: CASSLSAGNTEAFF
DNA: TGTGCTAGCAGCTTATCGGCAGGGAACACTGAAGCTTTCTTT

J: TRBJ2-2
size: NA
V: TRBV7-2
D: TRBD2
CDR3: CASSPRGAGGPTGELFF
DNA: TGTGCCAGCAGCCCCCGGGGGGCGGGGGGCCCCACCGGGGAGCTGTTTTTT

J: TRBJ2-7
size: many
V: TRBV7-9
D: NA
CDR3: CASTLGDEQYF
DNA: TGTGCCAGCACTTTGGGGGACGAGCAGTACTTC

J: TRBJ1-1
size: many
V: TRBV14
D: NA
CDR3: CASSQFSNTEAFF
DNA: TGTGCCAGCAGCCAGTTCAGCAACACTGAAGCTTTCTTT

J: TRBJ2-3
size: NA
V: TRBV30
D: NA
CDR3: CAWSVGGSDTQYF
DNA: TGTGCCTGGAGTGTGGGGGGCTCAGATACGCAGTATTTT

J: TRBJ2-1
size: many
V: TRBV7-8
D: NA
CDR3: CASSLSPLLEQFF
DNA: TGTGCCAGCAGCTTATCTCCTCTCCTCGAGCAGTTCTTC

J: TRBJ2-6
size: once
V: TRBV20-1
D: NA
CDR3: CSARVGNSGANVLTF
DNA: TGCAGTGCTAGAGTGGGGAATTCTGGGGCCAACGTCCTGACTTTC

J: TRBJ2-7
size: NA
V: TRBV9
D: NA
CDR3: CASSVGGELYHEQYF
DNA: TGTGCCAGCAGCGTAGGAGGGGAGTTATACCACGAGCAGTACTTC

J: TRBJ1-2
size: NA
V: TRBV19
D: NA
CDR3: CASSGPLGSEGYGYTF
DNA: TGTGCCAGTAGTGGCCCCCTCGGATCGGAAGGCTATGGCTACACCTTC

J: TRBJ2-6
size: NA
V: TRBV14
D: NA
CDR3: CASSKAVSGANVLTF
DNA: TGTGCCAGCAGCAAGGCCGTCTCTGGGGCCAACGTCCTGACTTTC

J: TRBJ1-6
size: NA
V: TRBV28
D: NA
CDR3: CASSLIGVRSPLHF
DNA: TGTGCCAGCAGTTTAATAGGGGTAAGGTCACCCCTCCACTTT

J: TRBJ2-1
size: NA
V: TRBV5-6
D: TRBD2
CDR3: CASSSGGGGHNEQFF
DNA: TGTGCCAGCAGCTCCGGAGGCGGGGGTCACAATGAGCAGTTCTTC

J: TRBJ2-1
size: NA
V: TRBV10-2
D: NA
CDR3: CASSEGRIGEQFF
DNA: TGCGCCAGCAGTGAGGGTAGGATTGGTGAGCAGTTCTTC

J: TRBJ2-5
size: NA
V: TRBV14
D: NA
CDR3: CASSQVVSRTQETQYF
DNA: TGTGCCAGCAGCCAAGTTGTCAGCCGTACTCAAGAGACCCAGTACTTC